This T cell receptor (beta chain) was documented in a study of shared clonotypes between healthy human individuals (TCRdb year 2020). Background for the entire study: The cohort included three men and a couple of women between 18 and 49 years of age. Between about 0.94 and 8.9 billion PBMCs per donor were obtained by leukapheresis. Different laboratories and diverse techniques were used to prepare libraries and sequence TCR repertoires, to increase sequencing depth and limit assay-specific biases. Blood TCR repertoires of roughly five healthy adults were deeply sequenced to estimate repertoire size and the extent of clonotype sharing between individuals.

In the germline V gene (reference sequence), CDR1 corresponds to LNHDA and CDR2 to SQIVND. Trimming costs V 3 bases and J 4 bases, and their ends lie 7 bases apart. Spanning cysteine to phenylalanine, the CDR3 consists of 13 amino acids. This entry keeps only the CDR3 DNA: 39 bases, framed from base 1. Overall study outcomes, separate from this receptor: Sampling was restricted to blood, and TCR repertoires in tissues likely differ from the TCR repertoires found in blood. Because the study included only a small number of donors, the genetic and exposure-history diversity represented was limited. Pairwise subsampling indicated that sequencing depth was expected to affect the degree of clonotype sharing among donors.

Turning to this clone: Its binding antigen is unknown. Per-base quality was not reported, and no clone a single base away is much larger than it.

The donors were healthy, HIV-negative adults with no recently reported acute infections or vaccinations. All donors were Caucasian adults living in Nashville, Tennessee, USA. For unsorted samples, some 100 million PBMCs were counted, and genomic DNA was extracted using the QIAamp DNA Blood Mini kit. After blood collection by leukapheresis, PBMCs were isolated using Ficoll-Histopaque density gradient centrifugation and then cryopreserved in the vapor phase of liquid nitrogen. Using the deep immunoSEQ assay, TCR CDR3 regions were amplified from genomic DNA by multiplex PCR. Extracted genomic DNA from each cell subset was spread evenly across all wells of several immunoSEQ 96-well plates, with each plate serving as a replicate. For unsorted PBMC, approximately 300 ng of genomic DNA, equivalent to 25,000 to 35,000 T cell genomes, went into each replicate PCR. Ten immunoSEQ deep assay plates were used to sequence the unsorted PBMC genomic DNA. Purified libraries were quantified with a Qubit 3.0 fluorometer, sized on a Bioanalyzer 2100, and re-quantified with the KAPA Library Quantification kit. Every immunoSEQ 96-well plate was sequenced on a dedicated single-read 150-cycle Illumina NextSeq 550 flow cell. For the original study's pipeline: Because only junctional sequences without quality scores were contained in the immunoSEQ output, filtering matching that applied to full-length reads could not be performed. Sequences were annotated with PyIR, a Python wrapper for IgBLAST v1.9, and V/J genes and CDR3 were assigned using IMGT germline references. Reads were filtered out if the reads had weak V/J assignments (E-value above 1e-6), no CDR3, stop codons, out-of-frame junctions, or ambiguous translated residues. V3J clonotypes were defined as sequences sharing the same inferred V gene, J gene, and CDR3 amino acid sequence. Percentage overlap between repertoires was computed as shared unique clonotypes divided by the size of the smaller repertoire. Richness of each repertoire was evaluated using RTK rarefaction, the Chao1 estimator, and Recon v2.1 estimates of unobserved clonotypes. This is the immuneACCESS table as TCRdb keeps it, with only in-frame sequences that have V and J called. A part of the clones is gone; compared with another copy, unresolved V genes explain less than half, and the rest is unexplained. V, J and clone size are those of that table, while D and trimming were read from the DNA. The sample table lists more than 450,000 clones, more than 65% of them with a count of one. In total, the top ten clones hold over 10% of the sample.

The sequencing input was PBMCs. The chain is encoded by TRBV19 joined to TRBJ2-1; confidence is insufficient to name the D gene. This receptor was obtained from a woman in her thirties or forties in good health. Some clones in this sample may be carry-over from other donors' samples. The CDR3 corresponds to CASSMTAYNEQFF. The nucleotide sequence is TGTGCCAGTAGTATGACGGCGTACAATGAGCAGTTCTTC.